This T cell receptor (beta chain) is from a study of T cell responses to AZD1222 COVID-19 vaccine (dated by TCRdb to 2020 to 2023). Regarding the research as a whole: Because spike-specific TCR depth and breadth did not differ between the two schedules, AZD1222 recipients who got a second dose at roughly 4 weeks were pooled with those who got a second dose at roughly 12 weeks. TCR sequencing covered fewer than 250 trial participants: about 210 given two doses of AZD1222 and approximately 26 given two doses of MenACWY control vaccine. Trial participants were enrolled by age into 18-55, 56-69 and 70-plus year subgroups, with about 150, 27 and 61 TCR-sequenced participants respectively. Study-wide findings and limitations: Reportedly, close to half of the unique spike-specific TCRs recognized epitopes lying outside the regions that are mutated in the B.1.351 and B.1.1.7 variants. After two AZD1222 doses, spike-specific TCR breadth and depth were significantly higher than at day 0 and than in MenACWY recipients. No day 14 peak-response samples were available, so repertoires were characterized only after the peak T cell response. Participants were mostly white British and included more females than males, and it was suggested by the authors that clonal diversity may have been underestimated. The 56-69-year group was small, and its depth increase did not reach significance, likely because of low power. The vaccine-associated CD4 TCRs covered the entire spike protein, and the dominant responses fell in regions 160-218 and 743-854. Only five or six AZD1222 recipients were SARS-CoV-2 seropositive at baseline, limiting conclusions about previously exposed vaccinees.

Concerning this clone: The antigen it recognizes is unknown. No clone much larger than this one lies a single base away; base qualities are absent.

This specimen's time point label, per the study, means: baseline before first vaccination. Vaccinee samples came from UK trials COV001 and COV002, including a single-blind randomized controlled phase 2/3 trial of AZD1222 (ChAdOx1 nCoV-19) in healthy adults. For TCRbeta chain sequencing, PBMC samples from trial participants were taken at day 0 and at day 28 after the second dose. As encoded in the germline V gene (reference sequence), CDR1 is LGHDT while CDR2 is YNNKEL. Between the V and J ends, shortened by 6 bases and 5 bases respectively, the junction contains 16 bases. Its CDR3 holds 14 amino acids, cysteine through phenylalanine. The kept DNA is CDR3 alone, 42 bases in frame from the first base. The CDR3 regions of human TCRbeta chains were analyzed by immunosequencing. The authors' analysis ran thus. Repertoire TCRs were matched against a reference library of SARS-CoV-2-specific TCRs generated with the MIRA antigen-specificity platform. Breadth meant the fraction of unique TCRs that were SARS-CoV-2-associated, whereas depth meant the fraction of total T cells that were SARS-CoV-2-associated. Using the MIRA data, every spike-specific TCR was mapped to the spike region that the TCR reacted to and assigned to either a CD4 or a CD8 class. Log10-transformed breadth and depth values were compared by one-way ANOVA with Sidak's multiple comparisons tests. TCRdb re-hosts the immuneACCESS table, in-frame sequences only. Its copies lack some clones; in the studies checked, an unresolved V gene accounts for under half of them, and the cause for the rest is not known. V, J and clone size are those of that table, while D and trimming were read from the DNA. The sample table holds 150,000 or so clones, of which approximately 89% were seen once. The top ten clonotypes cover about 15% of the sample.

The source of this sequence is an adult in good health. Sequencing was performed on peripheral blood, taken on day 0 of AZD1222 vaccination. Recombination connected TRBV3-1 (or the pseudogene TRBV3-2) to TRBJ1-2; no D gene can be assigned with confidence. At the DNA level, the sequence is TGTGCCAGCAGTCGTATGGCCTTCCAGTATGGCTACACCTTC. This codes for CASSRMAFQYGYTF.